By frequency in the sample, the clone carrying this T cell receptor beta chain is medium-sized. One entry per CDR3 protein, called by TCRdb with MiXCR from the 5' RACE reads. Of around 420,000 distinct CDR3 sequences listed, roughly 26% are singletons. This specimen belongs to a study of T-cell memory formation after mild COVID-19. Per germline, CDR1 SGHRS and CDR2 YFSETQ. The V gene lost 4 bases and the J gene lost 2 bases, with 20 bases spanning the gap. The CDR3 loop spans 17 amino acids. The chain joins TRBV5-1 to TRBJ2-3; tentatively, D is TRBD1 or TRBD2 (5 bases each). The sequence derives from an adult woman who had mild COVID-19 (a few samples of this study predate the infection). Cell type and time point are not known. The sequencing input was PBMCs or a T cell subset sorted from them (not recorded which). This CDR3 is CASSVRDLSRYTDTQYF. CDR3 sequence (DNA): TGCGCCAGCAGCGTCCGGGACCTCAGCCGTTACACAGATACGCAGTATTTT.